These T cell receptor beta chains were read from a single sample in a study of CXCR3-negative and CXCR3-positive naive CD8 T cells. TCRdb reprocessed the 5' RACE reads, keeping one entry per CDR3 protein, no DNA. Here the sample table reports 130,000 or so distinct CDR3 sequences. The sequenced material came from naive CXCR3- CD8+ T cells from blood. These receptors were obtained from a human donor in good health. Some clones in this sample may be carry-over from other donors' samples. CDR3s include the opening cysteine and the closing phenylalanine or tryptophan. Each record gives: V gene, J gene, CDR3 protein.

TRBV7-9	TRBJ2-2	CASSFLLNTGELFF
TRBV12-3/TRBV12-4	TRBJ2-1	CASKAGKEQFF
TRBV20-1	TRBJ2-4	CSARFQLAKNIQYF
TRBV5-1	TRBJ2-6	CASSLEGGGANVLTF
TRBV6-1	TRBJ2-7	CASRKTGYYEQYF
TRBV7-9	TRBJ1-1	CASSFSGKDTEAFF
TRBV3-1	TRBJ1-2	CASSPASQGAFDYGYTF
TRBV11-2	TRBJ2-3	CASSLRWADTDTQYF
TRBV7-3	TRBJ2-1	CASSRGLAGYNEQFF
TRBV7-6	TRBJ2-7	CASSLVGVTTQLLDYEQYF
TRBV13	TRBJ1-1	CASSQATNTEAFF
TRBV18	TRBJ2-1	CASSPRTGETYNEQFF
TRBV12-3/TRBV12-4	TRBJ2-7	CASSGDRAYEQYF
TRBV28	TRBJ2-7	CASSPSYHEQYF
TRBV21-1	TRBJ1-2	CASSSRTGGMDYGYTF
TRBV4-3	TRBJ2-7	CASSQEFVRTPYEQYF
TRBV6-1	TRBJ1-5	CASSEYRAYQPQHF
TRBV12-3/TRBV12-4	TRBJ2-7	CASSHPRLAAGGFYEQYF
TRBV7-2	TRBJ2-7	CASSSRQGLNYEQYF
TRBV28	TRBJ1-2	CASAPTGGTNYGYTF
TRBV12-3/TRBV12-4	TRBJ2-7	CASCAAGRAYEQYF
TRBV12-3/TRBV12-4	TRBJ2-7	CASQLSPVREQYF
TRBV7-9	TRBJ2-7	CASRGTDIFHEQYF
TRBV20-1	TRBJ2-1	CSARLLAAPRSYNEQFF
TRBV4-1	TRBJ2-2	CASSQVQGANGELFF
TRBV15	TRBJ2-3	CATSNPIGAGHTDTQYF
TRBV20-1	TRBJ2-1	CSARELTGRDEQFF
TRBV7-6	TRBJ2-1	CASSRGGISYNEQFF